One sample yielded the 7 T cell receptor beta chains listed below, sequenced in a study of cytomegalovirus exposure and HLA in healthy donors. Both 60 Vbeta primers and 13 Jbeta primers went into the PCR. Produced via immunoSEQ multiplex PCR; TCRdb's table is partial and in-frame only. Of around 140,000 clones in the sample, about 61% were seen once. The material sequenced was PBMCs. The receptors come from a male donor in good health and CMV-seronegative.

CDR3 sequence (DNA): TGCAGCGTTGAAGAACCGCGGGGCAATGAGCAGTTCTTC. This codes for CSVEEPRGNEQFF. The V and J genes are TRBV29-1 and TRBJ2-1, with D tentatively TRBD2 (6 bases). The CDR3 is 13 amino acids. With 0 bases removed from V and 6 bases from J, the gap between germline ends came to 9 bases. Germline loops: CDR1 SQVTM, CDR2 ANQGSEA.

The chain links TRBV6-5 to TRBJ2-7; maybe TRBD1 (8 bases). V lost 0 bases to trimming and J lost 4 bases, with 13 bases between them. The CDR3 sequence is 15 residues long. The V gene's germline CDR1 is MNHEY and CDR2 SVGAGI. This CDR3 is CASSYSHRGGYEQYF. In DNA form, the CDR3 reads TGTGCCAGCAGTTACTCGCACAGGGGGGGATACGAGCAGTACTTC.

The J gene is TRBJ2-5, the V gene TRBV5-1, with a weak D call TRBD1 (5 bases). This CDR3 contains 14 residues. Germline CDR1 and CDR2: SGHRS and YFSETQ. Trimming shortened V by 5 bases and J by 5 bases, and 16 bases separated the two germline ends. In DNA form, the CDR3 reads TGCGCCAGCAGTTCAAACCCTGGGGCGGAGACCCAGTACTTC. This gives the protein CASSSNPGAETQYF.

This chain joins TRBV6-1 and TRBJ1-5; tentative D call: TRBD1 (6 bases). The germline V and J ends were trimmed by 4 bases and 6 bases, with 13 bases remaining between them. Per the germline V gene, CDR1 is MNHNS and CDR2 is SASEGT. CDR3 length equals 14 residues. CDR3 sequence (DNA): TGTGCCAGCAGTGCAGGGGCCTCAGGTCAGCCCCAGCATTTT. Its protein is CASSAGASGQPQHF.

The chain has TRBV5-6 and TRBJ2-7; D uncertain. The CDR3 length is 13 residues. Germline V gene data show CDR1 as SGHDT and CDR2 as YYEEEE. V lost 2 bases and J lost 1, with 7 bases in between. CDR3 in amino acids: CASSFGNSYEQYF. In DNA form, the CDR3 reads TGTGCCAGCAGCTTTGGCAATTCCTACGAGCAGTACTTC.

This chain links TRBV28 with TRBJ2-1, with D possibly being TRBD2 (6 bases). Germline V gene sequence: CDR1 MDHEN, CDR2 SYDVKM. The CDR3 is made up of 14 amino acids. V lost 7 bases to trimming and J lost 8 bases, with 18 bases between them. The CDR3 spells CASKEEGLVDEQFF. The CDR3 nucleotides read TGTGCCAGCAAGGAGGAGGGGCTGGTTGATGAGCAGTTCTTC.

This chain connects TRBV7-2 to TRBJ1-3, with D uncertain. The CDR3 is 13 amino acids. Germline assignment: CDR1 SGHTA and CDR2 FQGNSA. V was shortened by 3 bases and J by 8 bases, with 11 bases between the two germline ends. The CDR3 DNA follows: TGTGCCAGCAGCTTCTACTTAGAGGACACCATATATTTT. Amino acids: CASSFYLEDTIYF. Using reference TRBV7-2 and TRBJ1-3 for the parts outside the CDR3, the full variable domain is GAGVSQSPSNKVTEKGKDVELRCDPISGHTALYWYRQSLGQGLEFLIYFQGNSAPDKSGLPSDRFSAERTGGSVSTLTIQRTQQEDSAVYLCASSFYLEDTIYFGEGSWLTVV.